Listed here are 7 T cell receptor beta chains from one sample, sequenced in a study of blood T cells in healthy people across ages. Through a sample-barcoded 5' primer and a J-beta primer mix, a second PCR was run for roughly 7 to 12 cycles. MiXCR, applied by TCRdb to the 5' RACE reads, yields one record per CDR3 protein. The sample gives about 580,000 distinct CDR3 sequences, more than 45% of which show up once; approximately 23% is in the top ten. Sequenced: blood. The receptors here all came from a man older than 75 in good health.

This clonotype was observed a handful of times. CDR3 loop: CSARRSKLAGGLSSYNEQFF. The CDR3 DNA follows: TGCAGTGCCAGACGTAGTAAGCTAGCGGGAGGATTGAGCTCCTACAATGAGCAGTTCTTC. The chain links TRBV20-1 to TRBJ2-1, with TRBD2 identical over 11 bases. The CDR3 totals 20 residues. Germline V CDR1 and CDR2: DFQATT, SNEGSKA (reference sequence). The V gene end was trimmed by 6 bases and the J gene end by 0 bases; junction bases not matched to a gene: 19.

The chain carries TRBV27 and TRBJ2-1, with 10 positions matching TRBD2. The CDR3 length is 17 residues. V dropped 2 bases and J dropped 8; count of bases not matched to a gene: 12. The germline V gene encodes CDR1 MNHEY and CDR2 SMNVEV (reference sequence). In nucleotides, the CDR3 is TGTGCCAGCAGTTTACGCGGGGTAGCGGGAGGCTTCCATGAGCAGTTCTTC. It translates to CASSLRGVAGGFHEQFF.

The chain combines TRBV12-3 or TRBV12-4 with TRBJ1-2; D unresolved. This CDR3 contains 15 residues. The germline V and J ends were trimmed by 1 base and 4 bases, with 13 bases remaining between them. This CDR3 is CASSLEASYFYGYTF. The CDR3 coding sequence is TGTGCCAGCAGTTTAGAGGCGAGCTACTTCTATGGCTACACCTTC.

The chain couples TRBV5-1 to TRBJ1-2, with 7 bases that match TRBD1. The length of the CDR3 is 17 residues. V shed 0 bases, J shed 3 bases, and the junction held 11 bases outside the gene matches. Per the germline V gene, CDR1 is SGHRS and CDR2 is YFSETQ. CDR3 sequence (DNA): TGCGCCAGCAGCTTGGCAGTTATAGGCAGGGGGGACTATGGCTACACCTTC. As protein: CASSLAVIGRGDYGYTF.

The rearrangement joins TRBV5-5 to TRBJ1-2, with a weak D call TRBD1 (5 bases). This CDR3 is 13 amino acids long. CDR1 is SGHKS and CDR2 is YYEKEE in the germline V gene (reference sequence). With 4 bases removed from V and 4 bases from J, the gap between germline ends came to 11 bases. The CDR3 sequence: CASSLAGIYGYTF. As DNA, the CDR3 is TGTGCCAGCAGCCTAGCAGGGATCTATGGCTACACCTTC.

Many counts were recorded for this clonotype. The chain links TRBV7-9 to TRBJ2-3, with D possibly TRBD1 on 7 matching bases. Trimming left V 6 bases short and J 1 base short, with 17 bases between. This CDR3 is 16 amino acids long. The germline V gene has CDR1 SEHNR and CDR2 FQNEAQ (reference sequence). The CDR3 is CASSFRTGGGTDTQYF. The CDR3 DNA reads as TGTGCCAGCAGTTTCCGGACAGGAGGGGGCACAGATACGCAGTATTTT.

This clonotype was observed a few times. V gene TRBV5-1 combines with J gene TRBJ2-5, with 8 nucleotides matching TRBD2. The CDR3 runs to 14 residues. Germline V CDR1 and CDR2: SGHRS, YFSETQ. V gave up 4 bases and J gave up 5 bases; unmatched junction bases: 7. The CDR3 sequence is CASSGGLALETQYF. As DNA, the CDR3 is TGCGCCAGCAGCGGAGGACTAGCCCTGGAGACCCAGTACTTC. The full variable domain, its missing parts supplied by reference TRBV5-1 and TRBJ2-5, is KAGVTQTPRYLIKTRGQQVTLSCSPISGHRSVSWYQQTPGQGLQFLFEYFSETQRNKGNFPGRFSGRQFSNSRSEMNVSTLELGDSALYLCASSGGLALETQYFGPGTRLLVL.